A single sample gave rise to the 28 T cell receptor beta chains below, sequenced in a study of blood T cells in healthy people across ages. Primers used in a second PCR of roughly 7 to 11 cycles were a sample-barcoded 5' primer and a J-beta primer mix. MiXCR was run by TCRdb on the 5' RACE reads, yielding one entry per CDR3 protein. The top ten clones hold 9.5% to 13% of a sample with 750,000 to 1,000,000 distinct CDR3 sequences, almost 30% of them seen once. These data were also reused for a study on T cells of mothers and their children.

Material: blood. The receptors here all came from a middle-aged woman in good health.

The J gene is TRBJ2-1, the V gene TRBV5-1; a possible D gene is TRBD1 (6 bases). The V gene's germline CDR1 is SGHRS and CDR2 YFSETQ. V shed 4 bases and J shed 5 bases, with 16 bases lying between them. The CDR3 consists of 15 residues. The CDR3 nucleotides are TGCGCCAGCAGCGACGGACAGCACTCTAACAATGAGCAGTTCTTC. Translating it yields CASSDGQHSNNEQFF.

This clonotype was observed many times. The rearrangement uses TRBV19 and TRBJ2-7; TRBD2 might be the D (5 bases). Trimming took 1 base from V and 0 from J, leaving 10 bases between them. From germline, CDR1 is LNHDA and CDR2 SQIVND (reference sequence). This CDR3 region has 15 residues. The CDR3 DNA sequence: TGTGCCAGTAGTATAGGAGGACTTAGCTCCTACGAGCAGTACTTC. It is translated as CASSIGGLSSYEQYF. Together with reference TRBV19 and TRBJ2-7, the CDR3 gives the full variable domain: DGGITQSPKYLFRKEGQNVTLSCEQNLNHDAMYWYRQDPGQGLRLIYYSQIVNDFQKGDIAEGYSVSREKKESFPLTVTSAQKNPTAFYLCASSIGGLSSYEQYFGPGTRLTVT.

This clonotype has just a few counts. A single base separates this from a much larger clone, so it may be a read error. The V and J genes are TRBV29-1 and TRBJ2-5; unclear D gene. The length of the CDR3 is 10 residues. Germline V lookup: CDR1 SQVTM, CDR2 ANQGSEA. Trimming removed 5 bases from V and 3 bases from J, with 4 bases in between. The CDR3 here is CSVREETQYF. The CDR3 nucleotides are TGCAGCGTTCGCGAAGAGACCCAGTACTTC.

V and J are TRBV27 and TRBJ2-3, with TRBD1 matching 9 bases. The CDR3 is 15 amino acids. Germline CDR1 is MNHEY and CDR2 is SMNVEV (reference sequence). Germline trimming cut 11 bases from V and 2 bases from J; bases unmatched to any gene: 11. CDR3 amino acids: CAGSLQGAPTDTQYF. The CDR3 nucleotides read TGTGCCGGCTCATTACAGGGGGCCCCCACAGATACGCAGTATTTT.

This rearrangement joins TRBV3-1 to TRBJ2-1; D perhaps matches TRBD1 (5 bases). The V end was cut by 6 bases, the J end by 7 bases, with 16 bases between. The CDR3 has 14 amino acids. Germline CDR1 and CDR2: LGHDT and YNNKEL (reference sequence). DNA for the CDR3: TGTGCCAGCAGATCGGTGGGGCCGAGAAATGAGCAGTTCTTC. Translation: CASRSVGPRNEQFF.

The sample holds many counts of this clonotype. This rearrangement joins TRBV5-1 to TRBJ1-4; the match to TRBD1 covers 7 bases. Trimming took 3 bases from V and 5 from J; bases not matched to a gene: 10. The CDR3 loop spans 16 amino acids. Germline V CDR1 and CDR2: SGHRS, YFSETQ. The chain's CDR3 is CASSYATGTVNEKLFF. CDR3 sequence (DNA): TGCGCCAGCAGCTATGCGACCGGGACAGTAAATGAAAAACTGTTTTTT. Drawing the rest from reference TRBV5-1 and TRBJ1-4, the complete variable domain is KAGVTQTPRYLIKTRGQQVTLSCSPISGHRSVSWYQQTPGQGLQFLFEYFSETQRNKGNFPGRFSGRQFSNSRSEMNVSTLELGDSALYLCASSYATGTVNEKLFFGSGTQLSVL.

The chain employs TRBV20-1 and TRBJ2-1; 10 nucleotides line up with TRBD2. V lost 1 base, J lost 5 bases, and 5 bases stayed unmatched. The CDR3 contains 15 residues. CDR1 is DFQATT and CDR2 is SNEGSKA in the germline V gene (reference sequence). DNA for the CDR3: TGCAGTGCTAGAGGGATAGCGGGGGGCCACAATGAGCAGTTCTTC. Its protein product is CSARGIAGGHNEQFF.

As for this clonotype: A read error is possible here, since a much larger clone lies one base away. The chain joins TRBV20-1 to TRBJ2-5; 8 bases match TRBD2. Germline V gene sequence: CDR1 DFQATT, CDR2 SNEGSKA (reference sequence). The CDR3 covers 17 residues. J was trimmed by 11 bases and V by 3 bases; bases with no gene match: 23. CDR3 amino acids: CSASVPGGQSFGDEQYF. DNA of the CDR3: TGCAGTGCTAGCGTCCCGGGGGGGCAGTCATTTGGGGATGAGCAGTACTTC.

This clonotype was picked up one time. This chain connects TRBV27 to TRBJ2-3; no clear D. Trimming removed 6 bases at V and 4 bases at J, with 14 bases between. From germline, CDR1 is MNHEY and CDR2 SMNVEV (reference sequence). The CDR3 length is 14 residues. The CDR3 DNA reads as TGTGCCAGCAGCCCCCCCTACGGTGCAGATACGCAGTATTTT. Translated: CASSPPYGADTQYF.

This chain uses TRBV7-2 with TRBJ1-5; D not certain. Trimming removed 5 bases from V and 8 bases from J, with 10 bases in between. The CDR3 is 12 amino acids. Per germline, CDR1 SGHTA and CDR2 FQGNSA. CDR3 DNA sequence: TGTGCCAGCAGCCGCCAGATGGAGCCCCAGCATTTT. This codes for CASSRQMEPQHF.

This clonotype was counted once. One end of the junction does not line up with germline, which may come from a read error. This chain uses TRBV7-2 with TRBJ2-2; D not resolved. CDR3 size: 14 residues. Germline values: CDR1 SGHTA, CDR2 FQGNSA. CDR3 protein: CAGSLEFGTGELFF. CDR3 in DNA: TGTGCCGGCAGCTTAGAGTTTGGCACCGGGGAGCTGTTTTTT.

The J gene is TRBJ2-7, the V gene TRBV6-6, with D tentatively TRBD2 (5 bases). Trimming removed 6 bases from V and 3 bases from J, with 24 bases in between. The CDR3 runs 17 residues. Germline CDR1 reads MNHNY; CDR2 reads SVGAGI (reference sequence). The CDR3 spells CASSSNLEVGPYYEQYF. For the CDR3, the DNA is TGTGCCAGCAGCAGCAATCTGGAGGTTGGTCCCTACTACGAGCAGTACTTC.

This clonotype showed up just a few times. V is TRBV14 and J is TRBJ1-6; tentative D call: TRBD1 (6 bases). Per the germline V gene, CDR1 is SGHDN and CDR2 is FVKESK. The V and J ends lost 5 bases and 2 bases respectively, with 10 bases between them. CDR3 length: 15 amino acids. CDR3 DNA sequence: TGTGCCAGCAGCTCCAGGGGTACCTATAATTCACCCCTCCACTTT. It codes for CASSSRGTYNSPLHF.

The chain couples TRBV20-1 to TRBJ1-1, with D possibly TRBD1 on 6 matching bases. There are 15 residues in the CDR3. V was clipped by 3 bases and J by 1 base, with 15 bases between them. Germline assignment: CDR1 DFQATT and CDR2 SNEGSKA (reference sequence). The CDR3 DNA is TGCAGTGCTAGTAAGCACGGGACAACGAACACTGAAGCTTTCTTT. Translating it yields CSASKHGTTNTEAFF.

In its sample, this clonotype was seen once. An end of the junction does not agree with germline; a read error may underlie this. The chain couples TRBV7-9 to TRBJ2-3; possible D gene TRBD1, 6 bases. There are 15 residues in the CDR3. Germline-derived CDR1 and CDR2 are SEHNR and FQNEAQ (reference sequence). This chain's CDR3 is CAGSSAQGYTDTQYF. CDR3 sequence (DNA): TGTGCCGGCAGCTCGGCCCAGGGGTACACAGATACGCAGTATTTT.

The chain couples TRBV4-2 to TRBJ2-1; D unresolved. The CDR3 sequence is 15 residues long. V lost 4 bases and J lost 5, with 15 bases in between. Germline CDR1 and CDR2: LGHNA and YNFKEQ. CDR3 in DNA: TGTGCCAGCAGCCCAAGCACTGGAGAAAACAATGAGCAGTTCTTC. Its protein product is CASSPSTGENNEQFF.

This clonotype was counted ten times or more. V usage is TRBV6-2 or TRBV6-3 and J usage is TRBJ2-7; 8 nucleotides line up with TRBD1. With 0 bases clipped from V and 9 bases from J, the junction kept 10 bases outside the gene matches. The CDR3 is made up of 15 amino acids. Germline V CDR1 and CDR2: MNHEY, SVGEGT. CDR3 nucleotides: TGTGCCAGCAGTTACTCGGACAGGGAAGTTCTAAGGCAGTACTTC. Translated: CASSYSDREVLRQYF.

In its sample, this clonotype was seen a few times. The chain recombines TRBV13 with TRBJ1-1, with 8 bases lining up with TRBD1. From germline, CDR1 is PRHDT and CDR2 FYEKMQ (reference sequence). This CDR3 is built from 16 residues. V shed 5 bases and J 6 bases; nucleotides not matched to a gene: 14. CDR3 DNA: TGTGCCAGCAGCCCACAGGTGTCAGGGGGCATCGCTGAAGCTTTCTTT. It yields the protein CASSPQVSGGIAEAFF.

This clonotype was detected only a few times. V and J are TRBV15 and TRBJ1-2; D is perhaps TRBD1 (5 bases). The germline CDR1 and CDR2 sequences are LNHNV and YYDKDF (reference sequence). This CDR3 contains 16 residues. Trimming stripped 1 base from V and 6 bases from J, with 18 bases between. The CDR3 DNA follows: TGTGCCACCAGCAGAGCTGACAGACTCGCTCAGAATGGCTACACCTTC. The encoded protein is CATSRADRLAQNGYTF.

V is TRBV28 and J is TRBJ2-7; 8 bases map to TRBD1. J gave up 2 bases and V 8 bases, and 11 bases lay outside the gene matches. The CDR3 totals 15 residues. CDR1 and CDR2 (germline): MDHEN, SYDVKM. This CDR3 reads CASGSSDRGPYEQYF. The CDR3 bases are TGTGCCAGCGGTTCATCCGACAGGGGTCCCTACGAGCAGTACTTC.

This clonotype was seen only a few times. The chain joins TRBV12-3 or TRBV12-4 to TRBJ2-3, with D possibly being TRBD2 (6 bases). The CDR3 covers 15 residues. V was cut by 3 bases and J by 3 bases, with 13 bases left in between. The CDR3 here is CASSFRRAKTDTQYF. The DNA of the CDR3 is TGTGCCAGCAGTTTTAGGAGGGCGAAGACAGATACGCAGTATTTT.

The J gene is TRBJ1-1, the V gene TRBV5-1; TRBD1 agrees at 7 bases. CDR1 is SGHRS, CDR2 YFSETQ, per germline. CDR3 length: 13 amino acids. The V gene end was trimmed by 1 base and the J gene end by 9 bases; junction bases not matched to a gene: 6. CDR3 sequence reads: CASSLSGGQQAFF. CDR3 DNA: TGCGCCAGCAGCTTGTCGGGGGGACAGCAAGCTTTCTTT.

Concerning this clonotype itself: A junction boundary mismatches the germline segment, possibly from a read error. The rearrangement links TRBV5-1 to TRBJ1-1; no clear D gene. This CDR3 is 16 amino acids long. The germline CDR1 and CDR2 sequences are SGHRS and YFSETQ. This CDR3 is CASSPSPGRLNTETFF. CDR3 sequence (DNA): TGCGCCAGCAGCCCGTCGCCTGGACGGTTGAACACTGAAACTTTCTTT.

Concerning this clonotype itself: A read error is possible here, since a much larger clone lies one base away. The rearrangement joins TRBV5-1 to TRBJ2-3; no definite D call. This CDR3 region has 14 residues. CDR1 SGHRS and CDR2 YFSETQ come from the germline V gene. In DNA form, the CDR3 reads TGCGCCAGCGGCTTGGAACCGAGCACAGATACGCAGTATTTT. Protein sequence: CASGLEPSTDTQYF. The full variable domain, its missing parts supplied by reference TRBV5-1 and TRBJ2-3, is KAGVTQTPRYLIKTRGQQVTLSCSPISGHRSVSWYQQTPGQGLQFLFEYFSETQRNKGNFPGRFSGRQFSNSRSEMNVSTLELGDSALYLCASGLEPSTDTQYFGPGTRLTVL.

This chain's CDR3 is CASSEDRGRDGYTF. For the CDR3, the DNA is TGTGCCAGCAGCGAAGACAGGGGGCGCGATGGCTACACCTTC. The chain employs TRBV7-3 and TRBJ1-2; TRBD1 agrees at 10 bases. CDR1 SGHTA and CDR2 FQGTGA come from the germline V gene. With V trimmed by 5 bases and J by 6 bases, 6 bases remained unmatched. The CDR3 runs 14 residues.

The rearrangement joins TRBV28 to TRBJ1-4; D not resolved. Germline V gives CDR1 MDHEN, CDR2 SYDVKM. CDR3 length: 15 amino acids. Deletions cut 3 bases from V and 0 bases from J, with 8 bases between. In DNA, the CDR3 is TGTGCCAGCAGTTTGATACAGTCAACTAATGAAAAACTGTTTTTT. Protein product: CASSLIQSTNEKLFF.

V usage is TRBV27 and J usage is TRBJ1-1; D is ambiguous. Germline CDR1 is MNHEY and CDR2 is SMNVEV (reference sequence). CDR3 size: 14 residues. Trimming cost V 6 bases and J 0 bases, with 11 bases left between them. The DNA of the CDR3 is TGTGCCAGCAGCCCCGTGCCGATGAACACTGAAGCTTTCTTT. Its translation: CASSPVPMNTEAFF.

This clonotype was observed a handful of times. The germline gene is not matched at one end of the junction; a read error may be the cause. The gene calls are TRBV7-2 and TRBJ2-7; 9 bases line up with TRBD2. CDR1 is SGHTA and CDR2 is FQGNSA in the germline V gene. The CDR3 loop spans 13 amino acids. CDR3 coding DNA: TGTGCCAGCAGCCTAGCGGGACAAGAGGCCCAGTACTTC. Encoded protein: CASSLAGQEAQYF.